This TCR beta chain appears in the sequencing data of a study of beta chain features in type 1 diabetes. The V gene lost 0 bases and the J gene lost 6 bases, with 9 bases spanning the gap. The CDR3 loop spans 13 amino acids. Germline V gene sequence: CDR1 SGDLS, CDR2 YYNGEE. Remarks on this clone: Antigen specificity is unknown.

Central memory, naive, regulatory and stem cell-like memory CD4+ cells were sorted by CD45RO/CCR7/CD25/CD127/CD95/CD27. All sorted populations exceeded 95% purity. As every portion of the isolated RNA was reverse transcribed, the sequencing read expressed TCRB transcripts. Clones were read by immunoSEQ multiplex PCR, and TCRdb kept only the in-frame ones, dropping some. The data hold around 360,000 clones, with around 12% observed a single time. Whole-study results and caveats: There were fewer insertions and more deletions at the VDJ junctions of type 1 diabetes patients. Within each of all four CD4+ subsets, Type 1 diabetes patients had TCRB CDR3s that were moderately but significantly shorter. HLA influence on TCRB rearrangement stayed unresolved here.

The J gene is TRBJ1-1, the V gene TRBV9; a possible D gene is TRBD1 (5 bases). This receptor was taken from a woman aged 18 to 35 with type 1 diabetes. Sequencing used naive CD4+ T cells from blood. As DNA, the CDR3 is TGTGCCAGCAGCGTAGGCAGGGCATCTGAAGCTTTCTTT. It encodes CASSVGRASEAFF.